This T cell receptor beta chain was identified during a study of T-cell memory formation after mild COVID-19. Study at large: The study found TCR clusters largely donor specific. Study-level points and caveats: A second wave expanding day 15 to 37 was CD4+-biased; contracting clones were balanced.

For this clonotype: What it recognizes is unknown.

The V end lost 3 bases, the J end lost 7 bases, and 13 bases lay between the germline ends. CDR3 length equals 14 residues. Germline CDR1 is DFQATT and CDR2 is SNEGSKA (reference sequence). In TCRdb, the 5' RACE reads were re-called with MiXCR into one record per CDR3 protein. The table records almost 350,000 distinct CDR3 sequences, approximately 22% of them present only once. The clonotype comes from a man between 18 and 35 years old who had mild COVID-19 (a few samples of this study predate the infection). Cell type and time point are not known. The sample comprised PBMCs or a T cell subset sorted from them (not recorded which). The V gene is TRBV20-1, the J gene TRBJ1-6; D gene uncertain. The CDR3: CSASAWDGNSPLHF. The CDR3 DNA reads TGCAGTGCTAGTGCCTGGGATGGGAATTCACCCCTCCACTTT.